This T cell receptor beta chain was captured in a study of tumor-infiltrating lymphocytes in localized non-small cell lung cancer. Study context: Patients included smokers and never-smokers with various histologies, some sampled after neoadjuvant chemotherapy. General study results and limits: Higher tumor T cell infiltration than in uninvolved lung was supported by TCRbeta sequencing. No T-cell fraction difference was seen between IM1 and IM2 tumors.

CDR1 is MNHNS and CDR2 is SASEGT in the germline V gene. V lost 3 bases and J lost 2; bases outside the gene matches: 12. The CDR3 loop spans 17 amino acids. Sequencing was performed with immunoSEQ multiplex PCR; in TCRdb, only in-frame clones are kept and a portion is missing. Of approximately 14,000 clones listed, approximately 62% are singletons. Comments on this clone: The antigen is undetermined.

This chain uses TRBV6-1 with TRBJ1-2; 7 nucleotides match TRBD1. Sequenced sample: uninvolved lung tissue not adjacent to the tumor. The source is a human donor with non-small cell lung cancer. CDR3 nucleotide sequence: TGTGCCAGCAGTGACCCCGGGACAGACTCCTTCAACTATGGCTACACCTTC. Its protein is CASSDPGTDSFNYGYTF.